The text below deals with one T cell receptor (beta chain). This clonotype has just a few counts. Its recognized antigen is unknown. The record has no base qualities; no much larger clone is one base away. The CDR1 and CDR2 encoded by the germline V gene are SGHTA and FQGTGA. From the cysteine up to the valine, the CDR3 has a length of 13 residues. Only the CDR3 portion is preserved as DNA: 39 bases, with reading frame beginning at the first base. At the junction V is shortened by 8 bases and J by 3 bases, with 14 bases in between. TCR cDNA was synthesized by 5'RACE template switching, through which a universal primer site and unique molecular identifiers were introduced. Priming of cDNA synthesis was performed from both the TCR alpha and TCR beta constant segments. Two PCR steps were used to amplify libraries, with sample barcodes and sequencing adapters being added in the second step. Sequencing of libraries was done on Illumina HiSeq 2500 (2x100 bp) or NovaSeq (2x150 bp). The authors processed their data as follows. MIGEC was used to demultiplex reads and collapse the reads into UMI consensus sequences, and MiXCR was used for V(D)J alignment. Using edgeR on replicate PBMC samples, clonotypes were called vaccine-responding if FDR was below 0.01 and the log2 fold change was above 5 up to day 15. Each bulk clonotype received a CD4 or CD8 identity based on whether the sequenced CD4 or CD8 repertoire contained that clonotype at higher abundance. TCRdb handled the public reads itself, with Q25 trimming in fastp and clone calling in MiXCR, and kept productive beta chains. CDR3 protein sequences are deduplicated, and each keeps its most common genes and DNA. The V and J calls follow TCRdb's processing rather than the paper's. For this sample the table gives nearly 350,000 distinct CDR3 sequences, of which roughly 8.3% were detected only once. 17% of the sample lies in the top ten.

Per the publication, the treatment or condition label means: live attenuated yellow fever vaccine strain. At each blood-draw timepoint, two biological replicates of bulk PBMCs were obtained. A standard Ficoll-Paque protocol was used to isolate PBMCs from peripheral blood. TriZol was used to extract RNA from bulk PBMCs, from CD4 and CD8 fractions, and from dextramer-positive and dextramer-negative fractions. The data stem from a study of T cells after yellow fever vaccination (dated by TCRdb to about 2019). Regarding the complete study: Libraries from fractions with low cell numbers were prepared with the SMART-Seq v4 Ultra Low Input RNA kit. Bulk TCR alpha and beta repertoires were sequenced longitudinally to track T-cell clones before and after primary and booster YFV17D yellow fever vaccination. The cohort comprised two healthy male donors, one aged 18 to 30 and one aged 30 to 40 years. Blood samples were taken at several timepoints before and after primary and secondary immunization, and bulk PBMC replicates and cell subsets were isolated. Results the study describes overall, beyond this receptor: Compared with the primary T-cell response, the secondary T-cell response was faster but weaker, reaching its peak on day 5 rather than on day 15. Most clones expanded after primary vaccination (approximately 96% of CD4 and 88% of CD8) were re-detected after the booster, suggesting that broad memory maintenance occurred. The study included only two donors, which limits how far the findings can be generalized. Computational filtering was needed because FACS-sorted repertoires could contain abundant contaminating clonotypes from the bulk population. A small share of clonotypes occurred in both CD4 and CD8 compartments, likely arising from convergent recombination.

The sequences come from PBMCs, collected roughly seven weeks after the first yellow fever vaccination. The chain uses TRBV7-3 and TRBJ2-7; the D gene lacks a confident call. The sequence came from a man aged 18 to 30 who received the YFV17D yellow fever vaccine. The nucleotides are TGTGCCAGCGGCTGGGTATCGTTCTACGAGCAGTACGTC. Its coded protein is CASGWVSFYEQYV.